What follows describes a single TCR beta chain. The data were taken from a study of blood T cell repertoires in COVID-19. About the study: The United States, Italy and Spain supplied acute and convalescent COVID-19 samples. T cells, B-cell-depleted T cells, or PBMCs supplied cDNA or gDNA.

Sequencing was performed with immunoSEQ multiplex PCR; in TCRdb, only in-frame clones are kept and a portion is missing. Among about 100,000 clones listed, approximately 88% were seen once. This CDR3 comprises 13 residues. Germline assignment: CDR1 MNHEY and CDR2 SVGAGI. Trimming took off 6 bases at V and 2 bases at J, with 11 bases between the two ends. The TCR comes from a woman aged 55-70 years with acute or convalescent COVID-19. This rearrangement joins TRBV6-5 to TRBJ2-7; TRBD1 is a possible D gene (5 bases). The sequenced sample consisted of peripheral blood. The CDR3 loop is CASSQGSTYEQYV. In nucleotides, the CDR3 is TGTGCCAGCAGCCAGGGATCGACCTACGAGCAGTACGTC.